The 29 T cell receptor beta chains reported below all come from one sample, sequenced in a study of blood T cell repertoires in COVID-19. Measured with immunoSEQ multiplex PCR; TCRdb has only the in-frame clones, and not every one. In the table there are about 170,000 clones, 86% of which are singletons. The sample was peripheral blood. Source of these receptors: a man aged 65 to 79 with acute or convalescent COVID-19.

This clone occurred once. The chain has TRBV9 and TRBJ1-2; no reliable D call. Looked up from germline, CDR1 is SGDLS and CDR2 is YYNGEE. The V end was cut by 0 bases, the J end by 4 bases, with 7 bases between. The CDR3 is 13 residues long. CDR3 sequence reads: CASSVGGSYGYTF. DNA of the CDR3: TGTGCCAGCAGCGTAGGCGGGTCCTATGGCTACACCTTC.

The chain is built from TRBV5-8 and TRBJ2-1, with D perhaps matching TRBD2 (7 bases). The V and J ends lost 7 bases and 2 bases respectively, with 16 bases between them. CDR1 and CDR2 (germline): SGHTS, YDEGEE. The CDR3 is 15 amino acids. The CDR3 is CASEIGGAPYNEQFF. The CDR3 nucleotides read TGTGCCAGCGAAATAGGGGGGGCGCCCTACAATGAGCAGTTCTTC.

V and J are TRBV6-2 or TRBV6-3 and TRBJ1-2; 7 positions agree with TRBD1. The CDR3 spans 12 residues. The germline gives CDR1 MNHEY, CDR2 SVGEGT. V gave up 5 bases and J gave up 4 bases; unmatched junction bases: 1. The CDR3 coding sequence is TGTGCCAGCAGTCGGGACAGCTATGGCTACACCTTC. The encoded protein is CASSRDSYGYTF.

The V and J genes are TRBV4-2 and TRBJ2-5, with a possible D match to TRBD2 (7 bases). This CDR3 is 17 amino acids long. CDR1 is LGHNA and CDR2 is YNFKEQ in the germline V gene. V lost 1 base and J lost 5, with 20 bases in between. The CDR3 DNA reads as TGTGCCAGCAGCCAAGGAATGGGCGGGGGCCCGGGGGAGACCCAGTACTTC. It yields the protein CASSQGMGGGPGETQYF.

The DNA for the CDR3 is TGCGCCAGCAGCCAACCACTCGGACAGGGCTACACCTTC. Encoded protein: CASSQPLGQGYTF. This sequence joins TRBV4-1 and TRBJ1-2; D might be TRBD1 (6 bases). V was clipped by 2 bases and J by 8 bases, with 12 bases between them. CDR1 MGHRA and CDR2 YSYEKL come from the germline V gene. The CDR3 runs 13 residues.

This chain links TRBV9 with TRBJ1-3, with no clear D. The CDR3 covers 14 residues. Germline V gene data show CDR1 as SGDLS and CDR2 as YYNGEE. The V end was cut by 0 bases, the J end by 0 bases, with 4 bases between. DNA of the CDR3: TGTGCCAGCAGCGTAGGGCCCTCTGGAAACACCATATATTTT. Translating gives CASSVGPSGNTIYF.

The J gene is TRBJ1-2, the V gene TRBV6-1, with D perhaps matching TRBD1 (6 bases). V was cut by 2 bases and J by 0 bases, with 10 bases left in between. CDR1 is MNHNS, CDR2 SASEGT, per germline. The CDR3 runs to 15 residues. CDR3 DNA sequence: TGTGCCAGCAGTGAACAGGGGAGAGCTAACTATGGCTACACCTTC. Its protein is CASSEQGRANYGYTF.

This clone was seen repeatedly, ten times or more. The CDR3 DNA sequence: TGTGCCACCCGGGACCGGGACAGGGGTTATAGCAATCAGCCCCAGCATTTT. Amino acids: CATRDRDRGYSNQPQHF. J is TRBJ1-5 and V is TRBV28; TRBD1 matches 10 bases. This CDR3 region has 17 residues. V shed 10 bases, J shed 0 bases, and the junction held 12 bases outside the gene matches. Germline V gene sequence: CDR1 MDHEN, CDR2 SYDVKM.

J is TRBJ2-7 and V is TRBV6-5; 9 nucleotides match TRBD1. Germline V gene data show CDR1 as MNHEY and CDR2 as SVGAGI. V lost 5 bases, J lost 4 bases, and 6 bases stayed unmatched. The CDR3 contains 14 residues. The DNA for the CDR3 is TGTGCCAGCAGTAGGACAGGGGAAAATTACGAGCAGTACTTC. Protein: CASSRTGENYEQYF.

J is TRBJ2-1 and V is TRBV5-4; 10 nucleotides match TRBD2. V lost 0 bases and J lost 7; bases outside the gene matches: 10. The length of the CDR3 is 17 residues. Germline-derived CDR1 and CDR2 are SGHNT and YYREEE (reference sequence). The CDR3 DNA follows: TGTGCCAGCAGCTTGGGAGGAGCGGGAGGGCCAGGGAATGAGCAGTTCTTC. Translated: CASSLGGAGGPGNEQFF.

V is TRBV6-5 and J is TRBJ2-1; 13 bases are a match to TRBD2. Germline CDR1 is MNHEY and CDR2 is SVGAGI. The CDR3 sequence is 16 residues long. Trimming cost V 4 bases and J 9 bases; bases outside gene matches: 9. The DNA of the CDR3 is TGTGCCAGCAGTTTACTAGCGGGGGGGCCATCAAGTGAGCAGTTCTTC. It specifies CASSLLAGGPSSEQFF.

The rearrangement joins TRBV29-1 to TRBJ1-2; 8 nucleotides match TRBD1. Germline CDR1 SQVTM, CDR2 ANQGSEA. This CDR3 has 13 residues. V was pared by 4 bases and J by 10 bases, with 11 bases of the junction left unmatched. CDR3 amino acids: CSVASGGAGLYTF. The DNA of the CDR3 is TGCAGCGTTGCTTCAGGGGGCGCCGGTCTCTACACCTTC.

The gene calls are TRBV3-1 (or the pseudogene TRBV3-2) and TRBJ2-6; no clear D. The CDR3 is 14 residues long. Trimming took off 4 bases at V and 1 base at J, with 5 bases between the two ends. CDR1 LGHDT and CDR2 YNNKEL come from the germline V gene (reference sequence). The CDR3 bases are TGTGCCAGCAGCCCTCGGTCTGGGGCCAACGTCCTGACTTTC. It specifies CASSPRSGANVLTF.

V is TRBV27 and J is TRBJ2-1, with 7 positions matching TRBD1. Trimming took 7 bases from V and 0 from J; bases not matched to a gene: 3. CDR3 length: 14 amino acids. CDR1 is MNHEY and CDR2 is SMNVEV in the germline V gene (reference sequence). The CDR3 is CASTGDSSYNEQFF. The DNA of the CDR3 is TGTGCCAGCACCGGGGACAGCTCCTACAATGAGCAGTTCTTC.

This chain joins TRBV5-4 and TRBJ1-1, with D perhaps TRBD1 (6 bases). The CDR3 loop spans 12 amino acids. Trimming left V 5 bases short and J 2 bases short, with 7 bases between. Per the germline V gene, CDR1 is SGHNT and CDR2 is YYREEE (reference sequence). The CDR3 DNA follows: TGTGCCAGCAGGACAGGTAACACTGAAGCTTTCTTT. Encoded protein: CASRTGNTEAFF.

The chain employs TRBV13 and TRBJ2-3; D gene unclear. CDR1 and CDR2 from the germline V gene are PRHDT and FYEKMQ (reference sequence). Between the trimmed V and J ends, which lost 5 bases and 0 bases, there was a span of 12 bases. This CDR3 contains 15 residues. CDR3 amino acids: CASSAQVHSTDTQYF. As DNA, the CDR3 is TGTGCCAGCAGCGCCCAGGTACACAGCACAGATACGCAGTATTTT.

The chain combines TRBV28 with TRBJ1-5; no reliable D call. Germline V gives CDR1 MDHEN, CDR2 SYDVKM. The CDR3 runs to 14 residues. V was clipped by 11 bases and J by 0 bases, with 14 bases between them. DNA for the CDR3: TGTGCCTCCCTCCCCGGGTATAGCAATCAGCCCCAGCATTTT. Its translation: CASLPGYSNQPQHF.

The V call is TRBV5-5, the J call TRBJ2-2; D is possibly TRBD1 (6 bases). V lost 1 base and J 3 bases, leaving 16 bases between the germline ends. Germline V CDR1 and CDR2: SGHKS, YYEKEE (reference sequence). The CDR3 runs to 17 residues. The CDR3: CASSLSPDSFYTGELFF. The CDR3 DNA sequence: TGTGCCAGCAGCTTGTCCCCGGACAGTTTCTACACCGGGGAGCTGTTTTTT. Looking up the rest from reference TRBV5-5 and TRBJ2-2 gives the full variable domain: DAGVTQSPTHLIKTRGQQVTLRCSPISGHKSVSWYQQVLGQGPQFIFQYYEKEERGRGNFPDRFSARQFPNYSSELNVNALLLGDSALYLCASSLSPDSFYTGELFFGEGSRLTVL.

The chain combines TRBV9 with TRBJ1-1; D gene ambiguous. Germline V lookup: CDR1 SGDLS, CDR2 YYNGEE. V shed 0 bases and J shed 8 bases, with 11 bases lying between them. The CDR3 is made up of 13 amino acids. CDR3 loop: CASSVGVAEEAFF. The CDR3 coding sequence is TGTGCCAGCAGCGTAGGGGTGGCGGAAGAAGCTTTCTTT.

The chain recombines TRBV18 with TRBJ1-1, with D possibly matching TRBD1 (5 bases). CDR3 length: 13 residues. The V end lost 3 bases, the J end lost 6 bases, and 11 bases lay between the germline ends. Per germline, CDR1 KGHSH and CDR2 LQKENI. CDR3 sequence (DNA): TGTGCCAGCTCACCGAGGGGAGGCCCTGAAGCTTTCTTT. Encoded protein: CASSPRGGPEAFF.

The rearrangement links TRBV5-1 to TRBJ2-7, with a weak D call TRBD1 (5 bases). With 6 bases removed from V and 4 bases from J, the gap between germline ends came to 17 bases. The CDR3 runs to 14 residues. The germline V gene encodes CDR1 SGHRS and CDR2 YFSETQ. DNA of the CDR3: TGCGCCAGCAAAGTCCTAACAGGTGGTTACGAGCAGTACTTC. The encoded protein is CASKVLTGGYEQYF.

This clone was recorded once. The chain carries TRBV5-1 and TRBJ2-1, with 9 nucleotides matching TRBD2. V trimming: 5 bases; J trimming: 6 bases; junction bases outside the gene matches: 6. Germline lookup yields CDR1 SGHRS and CDR2 YFSETQ. CDR3 length: 14 residues. CDR3 sequence reads: CASSPGLAINEQFF. The CDR3 region has the DNA TGCGCCAGCAGTCCGGGACTAGCCATCAATGAGCAGTTCTTC.

This sequence joins TRBV4-1 and TRBJ2-1; a possible D gene is TRBD1 (6 bases). The CDR3 is made up of 14 amino acids. Germline V gene lookup returns CDR1 MGHRA and CDR2 YSYEKL. The germline V and J ends were trimmed by 1 base and 15 bases, with 19 bases remaining between them. The DNA for the CDR3 is TGCGCCAGCAGCCAAGTGGGGACAACTGAGCAGTGGTTCTTC. It encodes CASSQVGTTEQWFF.

This rearrangement joins TRBV18 to TRBJ2-5; 8 bases are shared with TRBD2. The CDR3 contains 15 residues. Germline-derived CDR1 and CDR2 are KGHSH and LQKENI. The junction had 5 bases not matched to a gene; V was cut back by 1 base and J by 4 bases. The CDR3 is CASSPLSGSGETQYF. The CDR3 region has the DNA TGTGCCAGCTCACCACTCAGCGGGAGTGGAGAGACCCAGTACTTC.

The genes are TRBV10-3 and TRBJ1-1; unclear D gene. V was pared by 4 bases and J by 5 bases, with 14 bases between. CDR1 ENHRY and CDR2 SYGVKD come from the germline V gene. The CDR3 covers 14 residues. CDR3 residues: CAISVVGVGTEAFF. For the CDR3, the DNA is TGTGCCATCAGTGTTGTCGGGGTAGGGACTGAAGCTTTCTTT.

The gene calls are TRBV2 and TRBJ2-5; TRBD1 matches 9 bases. There are 14 residues in the CDR3. Trimming took 10 bases from V and 0 from J; bases not matched to a gene: 6. Per germline, CDR1 SNHLY and CDR2 FYNNEI. CDR3 coding DNA: TGTGCCACTGGGACAGGGTGGTACCAAGAGACCCAGTACTTC. Amino acids: CATGTGWYQETQYF.

This clone was seen more than once but under ten times. CDR3: CASSPRDRDSYGYTF. The CDR3 region has the DNA TGTGCCAGTAGTCCACGGGACAGGGACAGCTATGGCTACACCTTC. V and J are TRBV19 and TRBJ1-2; 9 bases map to TRBD1. CDR3 size: 15 residues. The V and J ends lost 5 bases and 4 bases, in that order; junction bases with no gene match: 8. Germline CDR1 is LNHDA and CDR2 is SQIVND (reference sequence).

The rearrangement uses TRBV7-8 and TRBJ1-4; possibly TRBD1 for D (6 bases). Deletions cut 7 bases from V and 8 bases from J, with 17 bases between. The germline gives CDR1 SGHVS, CDR2 FQNEAQ. CDR3 length: 14 residues. CDR3 DNA sequence: TGTGCCAGCAACCCAGGGGACGCAGGGGAAAAACTGTTTTTT. It encodes CASNPGDAGEKLFF.

This sequence joins TRBV4-2 and TRBJ2-7; TRBD2 matches at 7 bases. The CDR3 is 15 amino acids. The V gene's germline CDR1 is LGHNA and CDR2 YNFKEQ. The ends lost 0 bases at V and 4 bases at J; junction bases unmatched: 6. The CDR3 nucleotides read TGTGCCAGCAGCCAAGATCAGCGGGGACCATACGAGCAGTACTTC. Protein: CASSQDQRGPYEQYF.